This TCR beta chain derives from a study of blood T cell repertoires in COVID-19 (TCRdb year 2020). In terms of the full investigation: Samples from collaborators originated in the United States, Italy and Spain and spanned both the acute and convalescent phases of COVID-19. A freely available public database, intended as a resource for researchers studying the immune response to SARS-CoV-2, is where the repertoires were released. Deeply sampled blood TCRbeta repertoires from subjects exposed to, actively infected with, or recovered from COVID-19 were included in the dataset. The material from the prospective study consisted of cDNA or gDNA derived from T cells, B-cell-depleted T cells, or PBMCs. Samples were obtained from the ongoing ImmuneRACE study (first 160 participants) and from about 1,300 subjects provided by 6 global collaborators. The sample metadata nearly always contained a de-identified subject ID, COVID-19 status, age in years and sex. Where available, HLA class I and class II types were taken from metadata supplied by the sample provider and were not determined by assay-based typing.

Collaborating institutions collected whole blood in K2EDTA tubes following their own protocols. Collaborator samples were shipped for TCRbeta analysis as frozen whole blood, isolated PBMCs, or DNA extracted from either sample type. TCRbeta CDR3 regions were amplified from genomic DNA using the immunoSEQ Assay, a bias-controlled multiplex PCR. Per the source publication's procedure: Nucleated cell counts per sample were estimated from amplification of reference gene primers within the assay. Sequence reads were collapsed and filtered to measure the absolute abundance of every unique TCRbeta CDR3 rearrangement. For each sample, productive Simpson clonality was calculated as the square root of Simpson's diversity index across productive rearrangements. TCRdb stores this immuneACCESS table with in-frame sequences only. Part of the clones is absent; in the studies checked, under half of the shortfall reflects unresolved V genes, and no reason is known for the rest. V and J calls and clone size come straight from that table; D and trimming were deduced from the DNA. The sample contains some 100,000 clones, 70% to 90% of them found a single time. Jointly, the top ten make up 9.5% to 15% of the sample.

Overall study outcomes, separate from this receptor: The quantity of clinical and demographic metadata differed by source and by participant and was supplied without curation.

As concerns this clone: No antigen is known for it. Per-base qualities were not stored, and no clone one base away is much larger.

Sequenced: peripheral blood. The clonotype was recovered from a human donor in a cohort sampled during active COVID-19.

The CDR3 reads CASKGQGTDTQYF. Read as DNA, the sequence is TGTGCCAGCAAGGGACAGGGCACAGATACGCAGTATTTT. The V and J segments used are TRBV6-5 and TRBJ2-3; TRBD1 lines up with 8 middle nucleotides. Relative to germline, V is missing 7 bases and J is missing 1 base, with 1 base of the junction outside any gene match. From its cysteine to its phenylalanine, the CDR3 spans 13 amino acids. CDR3 DNA is the only sequence kept; it has 39 bases, read in frame from the first base. Via the germline V gene, CDR1 is MNHEY and CDR2 SVGAGI.